A single sample is the source of the 24 T cell receptor beta chains below, sequenced in a study of blood T cell repertoires in COVID-19. Clones were read by immunoSEQ multiplex PCR, and TCRdb kept only the in-frame ones, dropping some. Here the sample spans tens of thousands of clones, 70% to 90% being singletons. Sequenced sample: peripheral blood. The receptor source for this set is a woman between 65 and 79 years old with active or convalescent COVID-19.

V usage is TRBV5-1 and J usage is TRBJ2-7, with a weak D call TRBD1 (6 bases). The CDR3 covers 15 residues. Trimming cost V 4 bases and J 3 bases, with 17 bases left between them. Germline loops: CDR1 SGHRS, CDR2 YFSETQ. The CDR3 coding sequence is TGCGCCAGCAGCCCGCTGACAGGAGATGTCTACGAGCAGTACTTC. Protein: CASSPLTGDVYEQYF.

V gene TRBV5-1 combines with J gene TRBJ2-5, with TRBD2 as a possible D gene (5 bases). Germline values: CDR1 SGHRS, CDR2 YFSETQ. Trimming took off 2 bases at V and 1 base at J, with 9 bases between the two ends. This CDR3 is built from 14 residues. The CDR3 sequence is CASSFTGIQETQYF. In DNA, the CDR3 is TGCGCCAGCAGCTTTACGGGGATCCAAGAGACCCAGTACTTC.

The chain uses TRBV28 and TRBJ2-6, with D possibly matching TRBD2 (6 bases). Germline-derived CDR1 and CDR2 are MDHEN and SYDVKM. Trimming took off 8 bases at V and 1 base at J, with 12 bases between the two ends. This CDR3 has 15 residues. CDR3 loop: CASCTAGSGANVLTF. For the CDR3, the DNA is TGTGCCAGCTGTACTGCGGGATCTGGGGCCAACGTCCTGACTTTC.

Notes on this clone: Within the sample, other DNA sequences also encode this same CDR3. The V gene is TRBV4-3, the J gene TRBJ1-2; 8 bases are shared with TRBD1. The CDR3 is 16 residues long. V shed 2 bases and J 5 bases; nucleotides not matched to a gene: 10. Germline lookup yields CDR1 LGHNA and CDR2 YSLEER. The CDR3 reads CASSQLAGGFGYGYTF. The CDR3 DNA is TGCGCCAGCAGCCAATTAGCAGGGGGCTTCGGGTATGGCTACACCTTC.

The chain links TRBV12-3 or TRBV12-4 to TRBJ1-3; D is unclear. The CDR3 loop spans 13 amino acids. The V and J ends lost 5 bases and 8 bases respectively, with 13 bases between them. As DNA, the CDR3 is TGTGCCAGCAGTGTAGACATTGCACACACCATATATTTT. Encoded protein: CASSVDIAHTIYF.

The chain carries TRBV6-2 or TRBV6-3 and TRBJ2-7, with 8 bases matching TRBD1. V shed 4 bases and J 7 bases; nucleotides not matched to a gene: 9. The CDR3 extends over 14 amino acids. Germline V gene lookup returns CDR1 MNHEY and CDR2 SVGEGT. As DNA, the CDR3 is TGTGCCAGCAGTTCCCGGACAGGGCTACCGGAGCAGTACTTC. Translation gives CASSSRTGLPEQYF.

This clone was counted ten times or more. J is TRBJ1-2 and V is TRBV10-3; weak D call: TRBD1 (6 bases). Trimming took off 6 bases at V and 3 bases at J, with 14 bases between the two ends. The CDR3 totals 14 residues. The germline gives CDR1 ENHRY, CDR2 SYGVKD. In DNA form, the CDR3 reads TGTGCCATCAGGGAAAACAGGGAAGACTATGGCTACACCTTC. Amino acids: CAIRENREDYGYTF.

The chain is built from TRBV10-3 and TRBJ1-2, with 7 bases aligning to TRBD1. The ends lost 6 bases at V and 2 bases at J; junction bases unmatched: 3. The CDR3 has 13 residues. The V gene's germline CDR1 is ENHRY and CDR2 SYGVKD. DNA for the CDR3: TGTGCCATCAGCCGACAGGGAAACTATGGCTACACCTTC. Protein sequence: CAISRQGNYGYTF.

The CDR3 DNA sequence: TGCGCCAGCACCTACGACAGCCTGAACTATGGCTACACCTTC. Residues: CASTYDSLNYGYTF. The chain joins TRBV5-1 to TRBJ1-2, with D maybe TRBD1 (5 bases). The CDR3 contains 14 residues. Germline loops: CDR1 SGHRS, CDR2 YFSETQ. V was shortened by 6 bases and J by 2 bases, with 14 bases between the two germline ends.

For the CDR3, the DNA is TGTGCCACCAGCAGCCTAGGGTATGGGACAGTGAATTTTGTGAACACTGAAGCTTTCTTT. It yields the protein CATSSLGYGTVNFVNTEAFF. The V and J genes are TRBV15 and TRBJ1-1; 7 bases agree with TRBD1. The CDR3 has 20 residues. Germline trimming cut 3 bases from V and 0 bases from J; bases unmatched to any gene: 19. CDR1 is LNHNV and CDR2 is YYDKDF in the germline V gene (reference sequence).

The rearrangement links TRBV20-1 to TRBJ2-7; no reliable D call. Between the trimmed V and J ends, which lost 5 bases and 1 base, there was a span of 3 bases. The CDR3 length is 10 residues. Germline V gives CDR1 DFQATT, CDR2 SNEGSKA (reference sequence). The CDR3 reads CSASSYEQYF. The DNA for the CDR3 is TGCAGTGCTTCGTCCTACGAGCAGTACTTC.

J is TRBJ2-6 and V is TRBV2, with D unresolved. CDR1 SNHLY and CDR2 FYNNEI come from the germline V gene. Trimming removed 8 bases at V and 2 bases at J, with 13 bases between. This CDR3 contains 15 residues. CDR3 region: CASSARHTGANVLTF. DNA of the CDR3: TGTGCCAGCTCGGCCCGACATACTGGGGCCAACGTCCTGACTTTC.

This clone was detected only once. The V call is TRBV6-2 or TRBV6-3, the J call TRBJ2-3, with a weak D call TRBD2 (5 bases). Germline CDR1 reads MNHEY; CDR2 reads SVGEGT. Trimming pared 6 bases from V and 7 bases from J, leaving 20 bases between. This CDR3 region has 15 residues. The CDR3 here is CASRPTRGYGYTQYF. The DNA of the CDR3 is TGTGCCAGCAGACCTACTAGAGGTTACGGGTATACGCAGTATTTT.

The table lists this clone with a count of one. The chain has TRBV29-1 and TRBJ1-1; D unclear. Per germline, CDR1 SQVTM and CDR2 ANQGSEA. The CDR3 spans 15 residues. V lost 1 base and J 4 bases, leaving 16 bases between the germline ends. The CDR3 sequence is CSVEGPRREGTEAFF. In nucleotides, the CDR3 is TGCAGCGTTGAAGGCCCCCGACGGGAAGGCACTGAAGCTTTCTTT.

The chain employs TRBV7-2 and TRBJ2-5; D might be TRBD2 (7 bases). V lost 8 bases and J lost 6, with 25 bases in between. The germline gives CDR1 SGHTA, CDR2 FQGNSA. The CDR3 extends over 16 amino acids. The CDR3 sequence: CASRPGGGRGSQTQYF. CDR3 nucleotide sequence: TGTGCCAGCCGCCCGGGGGGCGGGCGGGGGTCTCAGACCCAGTACTTC.

This sequence joins TRBV3-1 (or the pseudogene TRBV3-2) and TRBJ2-5; 7 bases match TRBD2. Unmatched junction bases numbered 2, after V lost 0 bases and J lost 1 base. The CDR3 sequence is 15 residues long. Per germline, CDR1 LGHDT and CDR2 YNNKEL (reference sequence). CDR3 DNA: TGTGCCAGCAGCCAAGATCGCGGGGGCCAAGAGACCCAGTACTTC. It encodes CASSQDRGGQETQYF.

This clone was detected only once. The genes are TRBV4-1 and TRBJ2-5; 8 bases align to TRBD2. Losses at the gene ends were 0 bases for V and 2 bases for J; bases not matched to a gene: 2. The CDR3 is 15 amino acids. Germline values: CDR1 MGHRA, CDR2 YSYEKL. CDR3 nucleotides: TGCGCCAGCAGCCAAGACGGGGGGGGACAAGAGACCCAGTACTTC. It encodes CASSQDGGGQETQYF.

The chain recombines TRBV10-2 with TRBJ1-2; the match to TRBD1 covers 7 bases. Losses at the gene ends were 6 bases for V and 4 bases for J; bases not matched to a gene: 23. Germline-derived CDR1 and CDR2 are WSHSY and SAAADI. CDR3 length: 19 residues. The CDR3 loop is CASRRTLQGSYYSPYGYTF. As DNA, the CDR3 is TGCGCCAGCAGACGAACACTACAGGGGTCCTATTACTCCCCCTATGGCTACACCTTC.

The chain has TRBV2 and TRBJ2-2; 7 nucleotides agree with TRBD1. The CDR3 contains 16 residues. Germline CDR1 SNHLY, CDR2 FYNNEI. Trimming removed 3 bases from V and 4 bases from J; junction bases left unmatched: 8. The CDR3 spells CASSDLIRQGTGELFF. The DNA for the CDR3 is TGTGCCAGCAGTGACTTGATCAGACAGGGCACCGGGGAGCTGTTTTTT.

The CDR3 region has the DNA TGTGCCAGCAGTTGGGTGGGCAGGGGAACCTCTGGAAACACCATATATTTT. Translation gives CASSWVGRGTSGNTIYF. J is TRBJ1-3 and V is TRBV27; a weak D match, TRBD1 (6 bases). Trimming took 4 bases from V and 0 from J, leaving 16 bases between them. Germline CDR1 is MNHEY and CDR2 is SMNVEV (reference sequence). The CDR3 covers 17 residues.

V usage is TRBV21-1 and J usage is TRBJ1-2; the D call of TRBD1 is as the table states it, not checked on the DNA. TRBV21-1 has pseudogene status. CDR3 length: 15 residues. The CDR3 protein is CASSKHGQFNYGYTF. CDR3 in DNA: TGTGCCAGCAGCAAACATGGCCAATTCAACTATGGCTACACCTTC.

The J gene is TRBJ2-1, the V gene TRBV3-1 (or the pseudogene TRBV3-2); 7 bases line up with TRBD2. The germline V gene encodes CDR1 LGHDT and CDR2 YNNKEL (reference sequence). The CDR3 runs 14 residues. J was trimmed by 6 bases and V by 4 bases; bases with no gene match: 6. The CDR3 DNA sequence: TGTGCCAGCAGCCTACGCGGGACTACCAATGAGCAGTTCTTC. Translation: CASSLRGTTNEQFF.

A few counts support this clone. The chain's CDR3 is CASSRPGTDLYGYTF. For the CDR3, the DNA is TGTGCCAGCAGCCGCCCCGGGACAGACCTCTATGGCTACACCTTC. This chain links TRBV4-2 with TRBJ1-2, with 7 positions matching TRBD1. V lost 4 bases to trimming and J lost 4 bases; unmatched junction nucleotides: 9. CDR3 length: 15 amino acids. In germline, CDR1 is LGHNA, CDR2 YNFKEQ.

This clone was seen only once. The rearrangement links TRBV6-5 to TRBJ1-5, with TRBD1 identical over 7 bases. The germline V gene encodes CDR1 MNHEY and CDR2 SVGAGI. With V trimmed by 7 bases and J by 5 bases, 11 bases remained unmatched. The CDR3 is 15 residues long. The CDR3 DNA reads as TGTGCCAGCACCGGAAGTGGACAGGTTGATCAGCCCCAGCATTTT. It translates to CASTGSGQVDQPQHF.